This T cell receptor beta chain appears in the sequencing data of a study of blood T cell repertoires in COVID-19. Study background: Both acute and convalescent COVID-19 samples were obtained from the United States, Italy and Spain. In each case, the material was cDNA or gDNA derived from T cells, B-cell-depleted T cells, or PBMCs.

Original processing notes: Reference gene primer amplification in the assay estimated nucleated cell counts. Using immunoSEQ multiplex PCR, the repertoire was profiled, and TCRdb retains in-frame clones only, with some absent. That table supplies the V and J calls and clone size; D and trimming were determined from the DNA. The data hold roughly 50,000 clones, with 90% observed a single time. The V gene end was trimmed by 2 bases and the J gene end by 4 bases; junction bases not matched to a gene: 5. Germline V CDR1 and CDR2: SGHTA, FQGTGA. This CDR3 comprises 14 residues. This clone was picked up one time.

This chain uses TRBV7-3 with TRBJ2-7; 7 bases are shared with TRBD2. The source of this sequence is a man in his sixties or seventies with acute or convalescent COVID-19. Sequenced material: peripheral blood. The CDR3 loop reads CASSLSGTTYEQYF. The CDR3 region has the DNA TGTGCCAGCAGCTTATCGGGGACTACGTACGAGCAGTACTTC.